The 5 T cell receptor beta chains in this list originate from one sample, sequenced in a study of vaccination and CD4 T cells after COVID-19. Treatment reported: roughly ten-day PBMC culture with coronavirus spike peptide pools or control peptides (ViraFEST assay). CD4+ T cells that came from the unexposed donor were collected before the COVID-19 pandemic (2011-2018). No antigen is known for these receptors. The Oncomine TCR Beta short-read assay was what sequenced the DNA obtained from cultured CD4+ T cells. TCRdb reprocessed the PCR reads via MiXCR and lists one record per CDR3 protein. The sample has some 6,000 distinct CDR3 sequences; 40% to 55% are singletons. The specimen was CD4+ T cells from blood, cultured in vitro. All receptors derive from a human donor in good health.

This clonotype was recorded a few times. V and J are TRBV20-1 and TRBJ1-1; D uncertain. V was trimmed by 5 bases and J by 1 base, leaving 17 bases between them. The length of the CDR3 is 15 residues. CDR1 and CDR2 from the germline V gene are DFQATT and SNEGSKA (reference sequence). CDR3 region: CSALDGPHGNTEAFF. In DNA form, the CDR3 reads TGCAGTGCTCTCGACGGGCCCCATGGGAACACTGAAGCTTTCTTT.

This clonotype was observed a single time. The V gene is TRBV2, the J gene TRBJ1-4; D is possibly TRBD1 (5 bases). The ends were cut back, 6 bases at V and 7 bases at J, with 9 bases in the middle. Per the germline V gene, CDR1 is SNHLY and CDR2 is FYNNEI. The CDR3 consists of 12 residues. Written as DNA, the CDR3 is TGTGCCAGCAGGGTCGGGGGTGAAAAACTGTTTTTT. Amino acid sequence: CASRVGGEKLFF. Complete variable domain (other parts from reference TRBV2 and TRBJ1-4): EPEVTQTPSHQVTQMGQEVILRCVPISNHLYFYWYRQILGQKVEFLVSFYNNEISEKSEIFDDQFSVERPDGSNFTLKIRSTKLEDSAMYFCASRVGGEKLFFGSGTQLSVL.

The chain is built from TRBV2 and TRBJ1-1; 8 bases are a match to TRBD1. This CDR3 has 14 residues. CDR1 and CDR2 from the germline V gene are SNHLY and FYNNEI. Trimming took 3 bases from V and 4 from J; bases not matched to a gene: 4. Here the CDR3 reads CASSETGASTEAFF. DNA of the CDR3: TGTGCCAGCAGTGAGACAGGGGCTAGCACTGAAGCTTTCTTT. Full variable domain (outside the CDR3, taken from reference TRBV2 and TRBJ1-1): EPEVTQTPSHQVTQMGQEVILRCVPISNHLYFYWYRQILGQKVEFLVSFYNNEISEKSEIFDDQFSVERPDGSNFTLKIRSTKLEDSAMYFCASSETGASTEAFFGQGTRLTVV.

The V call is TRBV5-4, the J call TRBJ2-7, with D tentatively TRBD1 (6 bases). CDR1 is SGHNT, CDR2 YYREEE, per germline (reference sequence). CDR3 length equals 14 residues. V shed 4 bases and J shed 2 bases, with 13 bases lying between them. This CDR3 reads CASSHRASTYEQYF. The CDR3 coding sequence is TGTGCCAGCAGCCACAGGGCTTCGACCTACGAGCAGTACTTC.

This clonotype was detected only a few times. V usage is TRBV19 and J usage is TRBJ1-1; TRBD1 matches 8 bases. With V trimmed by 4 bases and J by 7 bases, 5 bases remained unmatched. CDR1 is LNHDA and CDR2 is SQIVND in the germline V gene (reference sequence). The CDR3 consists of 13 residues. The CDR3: CASSTRGQGEAFF. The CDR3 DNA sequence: TGTGCCAGTAGTACCCGCGGACAGGGTGAAGCTTTCTTT.